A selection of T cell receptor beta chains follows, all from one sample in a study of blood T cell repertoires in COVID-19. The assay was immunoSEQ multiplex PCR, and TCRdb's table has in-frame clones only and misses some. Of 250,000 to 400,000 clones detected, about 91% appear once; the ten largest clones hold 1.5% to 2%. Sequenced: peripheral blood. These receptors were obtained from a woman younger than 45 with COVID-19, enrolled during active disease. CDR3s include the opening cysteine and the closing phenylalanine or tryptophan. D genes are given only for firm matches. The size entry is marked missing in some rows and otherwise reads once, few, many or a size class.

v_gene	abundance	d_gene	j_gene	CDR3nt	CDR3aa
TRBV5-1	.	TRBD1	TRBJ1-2	TGCGCCAGCAGTAGGACAGGGGATGGGTATGGCTACACCTTC	CASSRTGDGYGYTF
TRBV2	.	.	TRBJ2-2	TGTGCCAGACCCGTGGGGGCCAACACCGGGGAGCTGTTTTTT	CARPVGANTGELFF
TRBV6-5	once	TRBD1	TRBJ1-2	TGTGCCAGCAGTCCGTCAGGACAGGGCGGCGGTGGCTACACCTTC	CASSPSGQGGGGYTF
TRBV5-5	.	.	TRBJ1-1	TGTGCCAGCAGCACCGATTGGTGGGAAGAGGGAACTGAAGCTTTCTTT	CASSTDWWEEGTEAFF
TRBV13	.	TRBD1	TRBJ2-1	TGTGCCAGCAGCTTACAAATTGGACAGGGCGGCAATGAGCAGTTCTTC	CASSLQIGQGGNEQFF
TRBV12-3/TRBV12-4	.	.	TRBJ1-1	TGTGCCAGCAGCCCACAGAACACTGAAGCTTTCTTT	CASSPQNTEAFF
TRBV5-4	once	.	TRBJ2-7	TGTGCCAGCAGCTCCTTCTACGAGCAGTACTTC	CASSSFYEQYF
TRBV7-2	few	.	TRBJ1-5	TGTGCCAGCAGCTTAGGAGGGTGGAGGACGGTACAGCATTTT	CASSLGGWRTVQHF
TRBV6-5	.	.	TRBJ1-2	TGTGCCAGCAGTTACTCGATCAGGGGATTCGGCTACACCTTC	CASSYSIRGFGYTF
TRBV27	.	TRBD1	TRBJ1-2	TGTGCCAGCAGTAAAGCAGGGGGCTATGGCTACACCTTC	CASSKAGGYGYTF
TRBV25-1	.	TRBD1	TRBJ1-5	TGTGCCAGCAGTGAACCCGGGACAGGGCATCAGCCCCAGCATTTT	CASSEPGTGHQPQHF
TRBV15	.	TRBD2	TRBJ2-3	TGTGCCACCAGCAGAGGGCCTAGCGGGGGGGGAGATACGCAGTATTTT	CATSRGPSGGGDTQYF
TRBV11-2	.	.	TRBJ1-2	TGTGCCAGCAGCTTAGATCGGGCGACAGGCCGGGGCTACACCTTC	CASSLDRATGRGYTF
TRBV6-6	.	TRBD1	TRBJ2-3	TGTGCCAGCAGAAAACCAGGGGGTAACACAGATACGCAGTATTTT	CASRKPGGNTDTQYF
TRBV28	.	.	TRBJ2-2	TGTGCCAGTAAGCCCCTCACCGGGGAGCTGTTTTTT	CASKPLTGELFF
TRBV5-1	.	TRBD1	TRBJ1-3	TGCGCCAGCAGCCCAGGTGGGACAGGGGTTCCTGGAAACACCATATATTTT	CASSPGGTGVPGNTIYF
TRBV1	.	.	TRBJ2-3	TGCACCAGCAGCCACGGCGGGGGCACAGATACGCAGTATTTT	CTSSHGGGTDTQYF
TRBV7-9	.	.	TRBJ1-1	TGTGCCAGCAGCGACCGACCCCAGGCTAACACTGAAGCTTTCTTT	CASSDRPQANTEAFF
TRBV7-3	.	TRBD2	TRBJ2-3	TGTGCCAGCAGCTTAGGGGTACTAGCGGGGGCAGATACGCAGTATTTT	CASSLGVLAGADTQYF
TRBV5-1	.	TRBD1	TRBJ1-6	TGCGCCAGCAGCTTGGAGGGACAGACCTCACCCCTCCACTTT	CASSLEGQTSPLHF
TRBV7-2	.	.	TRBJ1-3	TGTGCCAGCAGCTTAGGACAGCACTCTGGAAACACCATATATTTT	CASSLGQHSGNTIYF
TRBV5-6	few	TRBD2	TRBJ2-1	TGTGCCAGCAGCTTCCTAGCGGGGGCCCCGGGCAATGAGCAGTTCTTC	CASSFLAGAPGNEQFF
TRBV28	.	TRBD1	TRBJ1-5	TGTGCCAGCAGTTTAGCAGGGGGTCCCAATCAGCCCCAGCATTTT	CASSLAGGPNQPQHF
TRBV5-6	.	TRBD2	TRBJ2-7	TGTGCCAGCAGCTTGGGCAGACTAGCTTCCGAGCAGTACTTC	CASSLGRLASEQYF
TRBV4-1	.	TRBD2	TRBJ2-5	TGCGCCAGCAGCCAAGTGCTAGCGGGGGTTCAAGAGACCCAGTACTTC	CASSQVLAGVQETQYF
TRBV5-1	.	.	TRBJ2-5	TGCGCCAGCAGCTTGGGGCTAGAAGAGACCCAGTACTTC	CASSLGLEETQYF
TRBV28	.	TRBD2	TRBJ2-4	TGTGCCAGCAGTTCCCCCGCGGGTAGCGGGGGGGCCAAAAACATTCAGTACTTC	CASSSPAGSGGAKNIQYF
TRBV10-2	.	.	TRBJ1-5	TGCGCCAGCACCGACAGTAGCAATCAGCCCCAGCATTTT	CASTDSSNQPQHF
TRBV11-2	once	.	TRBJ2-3	TGTGCCAGCAGCTACCTATACACAGATACGCAGTATTTT	CASSYLYTDTQYF
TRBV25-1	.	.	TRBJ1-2	TGTGCCAGCAGTGGGCGGGGAGCGAACTATGGCTACACCTTC	CASSGRGANYGYTF
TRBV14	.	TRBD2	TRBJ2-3	TGTGCCAGCAGCCAAGTCGTAGCGGGGACCGGGAGTACGCAGTATTTT	CASSQVVAGTGSTQYF
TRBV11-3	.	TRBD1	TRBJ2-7	TGTGCCAGCAGCTTACTTCAGGGGGATTACTACGAGCAGTACTTC	CASSLLQGDYYEQYF
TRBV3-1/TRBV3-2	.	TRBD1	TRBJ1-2	TGTGCCAGCGGGATGGGACAGGGGGCCTATGGCTACACCTTC	CASGMGQGAYGYTF
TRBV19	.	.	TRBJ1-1	TGTGCCGGGCGACAGAATGGGTTGAGCACTGAAGCTTTCTTT	CAGRQNGLSTEAFF
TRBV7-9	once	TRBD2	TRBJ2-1	TGTGCCAGCAGCTTAACAACCGGACTAGCGGTTAATGAGCAGTTCTTC	CASSLTTGLAVNEQFF
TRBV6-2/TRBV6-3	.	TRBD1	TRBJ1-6	TGTGCCAGCAGTCGGGGACAGAGGAATTCACCCCTCCACTTT	CASSRGQRNSPLHF
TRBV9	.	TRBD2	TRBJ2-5	TGTGCCAGCAGCGTAGCGGGGGGGCCGGGTGAGACCCAGTACTTC	CASSVAGGPGETQYF
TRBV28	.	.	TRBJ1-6	TGTGCCAGCAGTCCCTCCCGTAGCTCCTATAATTCACCCCTCCACTTT	CASSPSRSSYNSPLHF
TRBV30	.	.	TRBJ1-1	TGTGCCTGGAACCAGCAGGGAGGGGAAGCTTTCTTT	CAWNQQGGEAFF
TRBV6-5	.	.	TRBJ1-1	TGTGCCAGCAGATCCGGGACTGGCGTGAAAACTGAAGCTTTCTTT	CASRSGTGVKTEAFF
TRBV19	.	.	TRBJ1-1	TGTGCCAGTAGGCCCCAGATGTACACTGAAGCTTTCTTT	CASRPQMYTEAFF
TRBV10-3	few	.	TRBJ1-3	TGTGCCATCGGGGGCTTGAAAGGAAACACCATATATTTT	CAIGGLKGNTIYF
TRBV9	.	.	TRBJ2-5	TGTGCCAGCAGCCCAGGACAGAATAGGGAGACCCAGTACTTC	CASSPGQNRETQYF
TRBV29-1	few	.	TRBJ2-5	TGCAGCGTTGACCAGGCATGGGAGACCCAGTACTTC	CSVDQAWETQYF
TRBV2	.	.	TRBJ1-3	TGTGCCAGCACTACGACAGTCTCTGGAAACACCATATATTTT	CASTTTVSGNTIYF
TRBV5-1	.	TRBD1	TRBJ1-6	TGCGCCAGCAGATCAAACCGGGACAGCAATTCACCCCTCCACTTT	CASRSNRDSNSPLHF
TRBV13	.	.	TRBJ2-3	TGTGCCAGCAGCCCAGGCGGGGCCTATACGCAGTATTTT	CASSPGGAYTQYF
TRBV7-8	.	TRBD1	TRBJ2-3	TGTGCCAGCAGCCTCATAGACAGGGGTACAGATACGCAGTATTTT	CASSLIDRGTDTQYF
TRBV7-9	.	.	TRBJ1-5	TGTGCCAGCAGCCGAGACGGGAATCAGCCCCAGCATTTT	CASSRDGNQPQHF
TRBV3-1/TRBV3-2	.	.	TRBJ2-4	TGTGCCAGCAGCCAAGAAGGAGCCCTAGCCAAAAACATTCAGTACTTC	CASSQEGALAKNIQYF
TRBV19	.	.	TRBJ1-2	TGTGCCAGTAGTCGAGGGAACTATGGCTACACCTTC	CASSRGNYGYTF
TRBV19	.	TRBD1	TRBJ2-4	TGTGCCAGTAGTCCTCGACAGGGGGAAAACATTCAGTACTTC	CASSPRQGENIQYF
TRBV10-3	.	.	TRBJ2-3	TGTGCCATCAGTCCGGGGGGCAGGGATACGCAGTATTTT	CAISPGGRDTQYF
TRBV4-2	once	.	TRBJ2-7	TGTGCCAGCAGCCCAGAGGGGGGTGACTACGAGCAGTACTTC	CASSPEGGDYEQYF